Listed below are T cell receptor beta chains from one sample, sequenced in a study of blood T cell repertoires in COVID-19. Profiled with immunoSEQ multiplex PCR; TCRdb holds only in-frame clones, not every one. The sample has 200,000 to 250,000 clones, around four fifths seen once; the top ten hold 2.6%. Sequenced sample: peripheral blood. The receptor source for this set is a woman in her seventies with active or convalescent COVID-19. Both conserved end residues are part of each CDR3. D genes are given only for firm matches. Size is stated for part of the rows, as once, few or many counts, or as a class when the clone is expanded.

CDR3aa | CDR3nt | v_gene | len | j_gene | d_gene | abundance
CASSPTPPGQGGTGELFF | TGTGCCAGCAGCCCCACACCCCCGGGACAGGGAGGAACCGGGGAGCTGTTTTTT | TRBV9 | 18 | TRBJ2-2 | TRBD1 | .
CASSPAVSSYEQYF | TGTGCCAGTAGTCCCGCCGTTAGCTCCTACGAGCAGTACTTC | TRBV19 | 14 | TRBJ2-7 | . | .
CASSLAGTGGSNEKLFF | TGCGCCAGCAGCTTGGCTGGGACAGGGGGAAGTAATGAAAAACTGTTTTTT | TRBV5-1 | 17 | TRBJ1-4 | TRBD1 | .
CASSPPGRFYEQYF | TGTGCCAGCTCCCCACCCGGCAGGTTCTACGAGCAGTACTTC | TRBV18 | 14 | TRBJ2-7 | . | .
CASSQEGDRNDYGYTF | TGTGCCAGCAGCCAAGAGGGGGACAGGAACGATTATGGCTACACCTTC | TRBV3-1/TRBV3-2 | 16 | TRBJ1-2 | TRBD1 | .
CASSAGIPTYEQFF | TGTGCCAGCAGCGCCGGGATCCCTACGTATGAGCAGTTCTTC | TRBV3-1/TRBV3-2 | 14 | TRBJ2-1 | . | .
CASSAGAAGGYSNQPQHF | TGTGCCAGCAGTGCGGGGGCCGCCGGTGGGTATAGCAATCAGCCCCAGCATTTT | TRBV7-8 | 18 | TRBJ1-5 | . | once
CSASSGGTASPLHF | TGCAGTGCTAGTTCCGGCGGGACAGCCTCACCCCTCCACTTT | TRBV20-1 | 14 | TRBJ1-6 | TRBD1 | .
CSVDDRDYQETQYF | TGCAGCGTTGACGACAGGGATTACCAAGAGACCCAGTACTTC | TRBV29-1 | 14 | TRBJ2-5 | TRBD1 | .
CASSSAGGFWNEQFF | TGCGCCAGCAGCTCGGCGGGAGGGTTTTGGAATGAGCAGTTCTTC | TRBV5-1 | 15 | TRBJ2-1 | TRBD2 | .
CASSLAAGFSYEQYF | TGCGCCAGCAGCTTGGCCGCTGGCTTCTCCTACGAGCAGTACTTC | TRBV5-1 | 15 | TRBJ2-7 | . | .
CASSQGAYRTNEKLFF | TGTGCCAGCTCACAGGGGGCGTATAGGACTAATGAAAAACTGTTTTTT | TRBV18 | 16 | TRBJ1-4 | TRBD1 | few
CASSAVGRSSYEQYF | TGTGCCAGCAGTGCGGTGGGGCGTAGCTCCTACGAGCAGTACTTC | TRBV2 | 15 | TRBJ2-7 | . | .
CASSTLVEQFF | TGTGCCAGCAGCACTCTTGTTGAGCAGTTCTTC | TRBV12-3/TRBV12-4 | 11 | TRBJ2-1 | . | .
CASSLAVSPLHF | TGTGCCAGCAGTTTAGCAGTTTCACCCCTCCACTTT | TRBV28 | 12 | TRBJ1-6 | . | .
CASSYTFRQTNSPLHF | TGTGCCAGCAGTTACACGTTTCGACAGACTAATTCACCCCTCCACTTT | TRBV6-5 | 16 | TRBJ1-6 | . | .
CASSYRETNTGELFF | TGTGCCAGCAGTTACCGGGAGACGAACACCGGGGAGCTGTTTTTT | TRBV27 | 15 | TRBJ2-2 | . | .
CASSGGDRGRGYSHNEQFF | TGTGCCAGCAGTGGGGGCGACAGGGGGCGAGGATATAGCCACAATGAGCAGTTCTTC | TRBV4-2 | 19 | TRBJ2-1 | TRBD1 | .